This T cell receptor (beta chain) is from a study of T cells in Graves' hyperthyroidism and ophthalmopathy. In making diagnoses, clinical symptoms, serum thyroxine and TRAb, thyroid ultrasound and orbital computed tomography were all used. This clonotype appeared many times. Its antigen remains unidentified. Trimming pared 5 bases from V and 1 base from J, leaving 11 bases between. The CDR3 totals 14 residues. Study-wide points: Peripheral blood also featured most of the thyroid clonotypes expanded above 0.001.

TCR beta CDR3 regions were amplified from RNA transcripts. The HTBI primer set drove a first-round RT-PCR of the TCR CDR3. MiXCR, applied by TCRdb to the multiplex PCR reads, yields one record per CDR3 protein. The data contain some 570,000 distinct CDR3 sequences, 17% of them singletons. Sequenced material: blood. The sequence was collected from a woman aged 18-29 years with Graves' ophthalmopathy. V is TRBV12-3 or TRBV12-4 and J is TRBJ1-1; possibly TRBD1 for D (6 bases). CDR3 coding DNA: TGTGCCAGCAGTGCTTCGACAGGGAACACTGAAGCTTTCTTT. This sequence encodes CASSASTGNTEAFF.